This TCR beta chain was found in a study of metastatic and nonmetastatic thyroid tumors. Whole-study context: Repertoire comparisons spanned blood and tumor or nodule tissue from malignant and benign thyroid patients. Broader study findings: Patients with malignant thyroid tumors reportedly had significantly higher TCR beta diversity than those with benign nodules, in blood and tumor.

Germline values: CDR1 LNHDA, CDR2 SQIVND (reference sequence). Trimming took off 1 base at V and 3 bases at J, with 16 bases between the two ends. This CDR3 has 16 amino acids. Patients were all untreated before their thyroid surgery. For this clone: Its antigen is as yet unknown.

TCRdb used MiXCR to call clones anew from the PCR reads. The sample includes approximately 16,000 clones, approximately 19% seen only once; the top ten take approximately 15%. This sequence joins TRBV19 and TRBJ2-7; D gene uncertain. The receptor's source is a female donor with papillary thyroid cancer or a benign thyroid nodule (not recorded which). Some clones in this sample may be carry-over from other donors' samples. The specimen sequenced was blood. CDR3 sequence (DNA): TGTGCCAGTAGTATAGCCTCGTGTGGGTTGGACTACGAGCAGTACTTC. Translation gives CASSIASCGLDYEQYF.